This T cell receptor (beta chain) emerged from a study of T cell responses to AZD1222 COVID-19 vaccine. In the study overall: Samples with a second dose at about 4 or about 12 weeks were pooled together.

The CDR3 runs 19 residues. CDR1 and CDR2 from the germline V gene are LGHNA and YNFKEQ. V was clipped by 4 bases and J by 4 bases; unmatched bases: 13. Clones were read by immunoSEQ multiplex PCR, and TCRdb kept only the in-frame ones, dropping some. Of 200,000 or so clones detected, around 89% appear once; the ten largest clones hold roughly 6.5%. Source: peripheral blood, taken on day 0 of AZD1222 vaccination. This TCR was sampled from an adult in good health. The rearrangement joins TRBV4-2 to TRBJ1-4; 12 nucleotides align to TRBD1. Here the CDR3 reads CASSRNTPGQGALNEKLFF. The CDR3, as DNA: TGTGCCAGCAGCCGAAATACCCCGGGACAGGGGGCCCTTAATGAAAAACTGTTTTTT.